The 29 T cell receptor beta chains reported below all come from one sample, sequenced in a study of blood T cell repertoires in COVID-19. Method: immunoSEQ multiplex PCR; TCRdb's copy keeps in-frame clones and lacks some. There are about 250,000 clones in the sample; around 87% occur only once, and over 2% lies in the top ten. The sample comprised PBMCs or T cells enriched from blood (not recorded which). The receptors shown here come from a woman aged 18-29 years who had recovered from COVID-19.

CDR3 loop: CASSYRQGKGYTF. CDR3 nucleotides: TGTGCCAGCAGTTACCGACAGGGTAAGGGCTACACCTTC. The gene calls are TRBV28 and TRBJ1-2; 7 bases align to TRBD1. Trimming cost V 4 bases and J 8 bases; bases outside gene matches: 7. Per the germline V gene, CDR1 is MDHEN and CDR2 is SYDVKM. The CDR3 extends over 13 amino acids.

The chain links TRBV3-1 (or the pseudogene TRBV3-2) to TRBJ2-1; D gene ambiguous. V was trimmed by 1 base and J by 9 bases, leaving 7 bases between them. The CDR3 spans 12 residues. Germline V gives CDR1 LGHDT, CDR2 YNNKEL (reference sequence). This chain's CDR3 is CASSQVGREQFF. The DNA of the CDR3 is TGTGCCAGCAGCCAAGTTGGCCGTGAGCAGTTCTTC.

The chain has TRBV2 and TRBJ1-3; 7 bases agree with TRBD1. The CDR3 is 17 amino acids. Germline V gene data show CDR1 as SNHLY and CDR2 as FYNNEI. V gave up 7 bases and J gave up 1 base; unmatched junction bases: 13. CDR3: CASTQEGAHNSGNTIYF. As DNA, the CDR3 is TGTGCCAGCACCCAGGAGGGGGCTCACAATTCTGGAAACACCATATATTTT.

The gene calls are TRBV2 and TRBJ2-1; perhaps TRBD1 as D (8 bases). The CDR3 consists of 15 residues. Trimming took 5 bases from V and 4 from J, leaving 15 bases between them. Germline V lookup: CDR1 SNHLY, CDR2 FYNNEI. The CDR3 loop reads CASSTDRGGYNEQFF. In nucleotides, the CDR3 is TGTGCCAGCAGTACTGACAGGGGAGGGTACAATGAGCAGTTCTTC.

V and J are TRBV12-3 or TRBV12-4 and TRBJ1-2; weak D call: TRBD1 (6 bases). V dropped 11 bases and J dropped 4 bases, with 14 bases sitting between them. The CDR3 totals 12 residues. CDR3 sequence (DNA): TGTGCCGCGGGTCAGGGGACCTATGGCTACACCTTC. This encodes CAAGQGTYGYTF.

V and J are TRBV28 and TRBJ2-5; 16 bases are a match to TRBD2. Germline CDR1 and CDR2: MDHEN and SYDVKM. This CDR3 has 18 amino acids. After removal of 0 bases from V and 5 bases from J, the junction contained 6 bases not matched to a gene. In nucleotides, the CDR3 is TGTGCCAGCAGTTTATGGGGACTAGCGGGGGGGCCAGGCGAGACCCAGTACTTC. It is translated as CASSLWGLAGGPGETQYF.

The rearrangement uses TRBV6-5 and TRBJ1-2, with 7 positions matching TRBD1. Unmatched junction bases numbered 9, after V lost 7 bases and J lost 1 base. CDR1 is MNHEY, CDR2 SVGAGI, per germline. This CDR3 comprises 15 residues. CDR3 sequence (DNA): TGTGCCAGCATTGCTGGACAGGAACTTAACTATGGCTACACCTTC. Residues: CASIAGQELNYGYTF.

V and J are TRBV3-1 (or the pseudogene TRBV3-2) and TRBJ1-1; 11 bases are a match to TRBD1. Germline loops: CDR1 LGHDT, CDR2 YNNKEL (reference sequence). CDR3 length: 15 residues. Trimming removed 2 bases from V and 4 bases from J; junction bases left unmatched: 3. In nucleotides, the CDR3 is TGTGCCAGCAGCCAAACCGGGACAGGGGGCACTGAAGCTTTCTTT. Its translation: CASSQTGTGGTEAFF.

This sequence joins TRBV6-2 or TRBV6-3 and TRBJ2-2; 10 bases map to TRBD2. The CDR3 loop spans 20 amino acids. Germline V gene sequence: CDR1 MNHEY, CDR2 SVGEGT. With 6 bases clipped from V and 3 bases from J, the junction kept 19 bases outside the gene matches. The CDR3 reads CASSFMTGLATQLDTGELFF. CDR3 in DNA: TGTGCCAGCAGCTTCATGACGGGACTAGCGACCCAGCTAGACACCGGGGAGCTGTTTTTT.

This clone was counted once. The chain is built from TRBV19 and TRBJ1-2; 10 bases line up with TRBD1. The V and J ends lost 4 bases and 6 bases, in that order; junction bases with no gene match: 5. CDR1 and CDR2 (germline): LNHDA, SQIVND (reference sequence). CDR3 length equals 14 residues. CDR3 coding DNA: TGTGCCAGTAGTAGGGACAGGGGCCGAGATGGCTACACCTTC. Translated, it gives CASSRDRGRDGYTF.

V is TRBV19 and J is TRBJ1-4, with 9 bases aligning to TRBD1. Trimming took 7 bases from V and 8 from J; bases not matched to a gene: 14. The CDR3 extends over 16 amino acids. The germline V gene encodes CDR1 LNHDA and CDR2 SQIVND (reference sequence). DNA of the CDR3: TGTGCCAGTACCTCGGGACAGGGCCCCGGTAGGGAAAAACTGTTTTTT. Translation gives CASTSGQGPGREKLFF.

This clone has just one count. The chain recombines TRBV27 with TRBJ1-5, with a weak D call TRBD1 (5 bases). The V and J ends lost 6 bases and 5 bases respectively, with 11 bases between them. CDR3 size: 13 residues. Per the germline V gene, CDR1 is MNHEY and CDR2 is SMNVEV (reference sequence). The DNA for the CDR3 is TGTGCCAGCAGCACGATGGGGCATCAGCCCCAGCATTTT. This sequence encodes CASSTMGHQPQHF.

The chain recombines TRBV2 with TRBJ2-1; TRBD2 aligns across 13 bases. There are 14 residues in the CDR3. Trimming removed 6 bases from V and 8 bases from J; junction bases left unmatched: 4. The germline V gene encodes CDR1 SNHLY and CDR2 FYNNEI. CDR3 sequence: CASRRTSGGDEQFF. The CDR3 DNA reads TGTGCCAGCAGAAGGACTAGCGGGGGTGATGAGCAGTTCTTC.

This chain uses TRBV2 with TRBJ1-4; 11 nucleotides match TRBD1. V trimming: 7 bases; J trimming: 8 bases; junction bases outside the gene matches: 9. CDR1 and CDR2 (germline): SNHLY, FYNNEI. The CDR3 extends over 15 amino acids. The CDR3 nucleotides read TGTGCCAGCATAAGGACAGGGGGCTCGGGGGAAAAACTGTTTTTT. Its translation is CASIRTGGSGEKLFF.

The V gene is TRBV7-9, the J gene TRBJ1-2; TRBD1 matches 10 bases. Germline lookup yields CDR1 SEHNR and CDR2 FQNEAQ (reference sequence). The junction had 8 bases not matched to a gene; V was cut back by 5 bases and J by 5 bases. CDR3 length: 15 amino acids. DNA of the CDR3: TGTGCCAGCAGCCTGCGGACAGGGGGGACTTATGGCTACACCTTC. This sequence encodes CASSLRTGGTYGYTF. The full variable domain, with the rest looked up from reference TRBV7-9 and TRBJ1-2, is DTGVSQNPRHKITKRGQNVTFRCDPISEHNRLYWYRQTLGQGPEFLTYFQNEAQLEKSRLLSDRFSAERPKGSFSTLEIQRTEQGDSAMYLCASSLRTGGTYGYTFGSGTRLTVV.

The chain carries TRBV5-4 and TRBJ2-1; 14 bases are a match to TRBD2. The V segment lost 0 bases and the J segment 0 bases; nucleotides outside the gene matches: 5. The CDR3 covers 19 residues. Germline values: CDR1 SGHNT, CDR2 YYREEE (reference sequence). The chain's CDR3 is CASSLARLAGGSSYNEQFF. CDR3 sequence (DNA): TGTGCCAGCAGCTTGGCCCGACTAGCGGGGGGGTCCTCCTACAATGAGCAGTTCTTC.

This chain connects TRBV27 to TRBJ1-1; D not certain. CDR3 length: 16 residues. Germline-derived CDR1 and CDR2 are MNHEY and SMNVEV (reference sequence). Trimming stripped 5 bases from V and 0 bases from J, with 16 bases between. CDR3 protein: CASSLQSVGMNTEAFF. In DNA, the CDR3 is TGTGCCAGCAGTCTCCAGTCCGTCGGGATGAACACTGAAGCTTTCTTT.

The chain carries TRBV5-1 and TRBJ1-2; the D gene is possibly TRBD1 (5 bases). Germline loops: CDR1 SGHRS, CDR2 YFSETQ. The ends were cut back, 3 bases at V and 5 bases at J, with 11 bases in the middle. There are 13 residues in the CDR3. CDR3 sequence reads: CASSSRVGYGYTF. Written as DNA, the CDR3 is TGCGCCAGCAGCTCCAGGGTGGGGTATGGCTACACCTTC.

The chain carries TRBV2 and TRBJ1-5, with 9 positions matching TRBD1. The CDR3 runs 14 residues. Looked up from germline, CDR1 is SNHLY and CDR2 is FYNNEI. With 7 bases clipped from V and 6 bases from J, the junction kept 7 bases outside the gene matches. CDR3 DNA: TGTGCCAGCATGGGGACAGGGTATCTTCAGCCCCAGCATTTT. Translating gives CASMGTGYLQPQHF.

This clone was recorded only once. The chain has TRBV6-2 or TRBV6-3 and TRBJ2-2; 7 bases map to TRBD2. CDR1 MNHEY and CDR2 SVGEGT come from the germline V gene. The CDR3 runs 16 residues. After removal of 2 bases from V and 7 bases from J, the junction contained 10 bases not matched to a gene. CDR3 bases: TGTGCCAGCAGTTACCCTCCCACCGGGGGGATCGGGGAGCTGTTTTTT. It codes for CASSYPPTGGIGELFF.

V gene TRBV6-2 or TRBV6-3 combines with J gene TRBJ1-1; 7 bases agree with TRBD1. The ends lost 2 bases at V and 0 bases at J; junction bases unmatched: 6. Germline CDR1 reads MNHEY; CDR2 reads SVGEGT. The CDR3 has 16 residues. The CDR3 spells CASSYGPTGMNTEAFF. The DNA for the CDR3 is TGTGCCAGCAGTTACGGCCCGACAGGGATGAACACTGAAGCTTTCTTT.

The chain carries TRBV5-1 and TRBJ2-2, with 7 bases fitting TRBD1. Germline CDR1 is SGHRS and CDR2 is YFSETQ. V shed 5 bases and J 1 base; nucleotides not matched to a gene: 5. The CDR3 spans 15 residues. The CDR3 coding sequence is TGCGCCAGCAGTCTGACAGGGAAGAACACCGGGGAGCTGTTTTTT. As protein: CASSLTGKNTGELFF. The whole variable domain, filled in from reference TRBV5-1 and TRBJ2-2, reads KAGVTQTPRYLIKTRGQQVTLSCSPISGHRSVSWYQQTPGQGLQFLFEYFSETQRNKGNFPGRFSGRQFSNSRSEMNVSTLELGDSALYLCASSLTGKNTGELFFGEGSRLTVL.

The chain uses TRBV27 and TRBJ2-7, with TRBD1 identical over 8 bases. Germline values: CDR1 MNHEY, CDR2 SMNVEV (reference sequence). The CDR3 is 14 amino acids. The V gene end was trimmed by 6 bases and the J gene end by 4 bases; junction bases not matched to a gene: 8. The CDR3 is CASRTDREGYEQYF. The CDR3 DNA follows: TGTGCCAGCAGGACGGACAGGGAAGGTTACGAGCAGTACTTC.

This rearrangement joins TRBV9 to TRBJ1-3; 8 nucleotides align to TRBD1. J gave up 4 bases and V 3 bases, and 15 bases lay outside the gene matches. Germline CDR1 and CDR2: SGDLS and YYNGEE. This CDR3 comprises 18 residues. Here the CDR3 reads CASSGTPTDRAEGNTIYF. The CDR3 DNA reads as TGTGCCAGCAGCGGGACCCCGACGGACAGGGCGGAAGGAAACACCATATATTTT.

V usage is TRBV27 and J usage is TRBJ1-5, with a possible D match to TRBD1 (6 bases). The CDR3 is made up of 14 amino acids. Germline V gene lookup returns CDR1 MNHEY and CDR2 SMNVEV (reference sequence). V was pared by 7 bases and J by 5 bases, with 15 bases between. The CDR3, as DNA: TGTGCCAGCAAGTTTGCCTCAGGGGATCAGCCCCAGCATTTT. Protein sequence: CASKFASGDQPQHF.

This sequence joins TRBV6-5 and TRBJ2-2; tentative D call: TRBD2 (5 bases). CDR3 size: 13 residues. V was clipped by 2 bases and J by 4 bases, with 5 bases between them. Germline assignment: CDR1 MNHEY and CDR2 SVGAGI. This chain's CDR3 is CASSYGLTGELFF. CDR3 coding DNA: TGTGCCAGCAGTTACGGACTCACCGGGGAGCTGTTTTTT.

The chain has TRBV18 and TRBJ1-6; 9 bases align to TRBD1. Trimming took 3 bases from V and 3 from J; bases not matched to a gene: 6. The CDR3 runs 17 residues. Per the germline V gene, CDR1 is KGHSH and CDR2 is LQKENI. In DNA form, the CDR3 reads TGTGCCAGCTCACCCCTTACAGGGGGCCTCTATAATTCACCCCTCCACTTT. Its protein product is CASSPLTGGLYNSPLHF.

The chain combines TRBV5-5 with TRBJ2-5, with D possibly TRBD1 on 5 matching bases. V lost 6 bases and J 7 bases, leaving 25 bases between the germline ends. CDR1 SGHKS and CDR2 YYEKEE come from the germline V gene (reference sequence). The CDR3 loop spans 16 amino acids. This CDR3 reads CASNDLTTGQYGTQYF. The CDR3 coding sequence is TGTGCCAGCAACGACTTAACAACTGGACAATATGGGACCCAGTACTTC.

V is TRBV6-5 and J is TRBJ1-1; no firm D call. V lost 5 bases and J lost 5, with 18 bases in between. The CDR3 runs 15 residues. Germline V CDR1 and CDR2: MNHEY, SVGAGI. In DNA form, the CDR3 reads TGTGCCAGCAGTACCTCGGGTGTGAGTCGAACTGAAGCTTTCTTT. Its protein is CASSTSGVSRTEAFF.